The 30 T cell receptor beta chains below all came from one sample that was sequenced in a study of T-cell reconstitution after alpha-beta-depleted transplantation in children. TCRbeta library construction was performed incorporating unique molecular identifiers. TCRdb processed the PCR reads anew with MiXCR; each CDR3 protein has one entry. This sample has some 200,000 distinct CDR3 sequences, with about 14% found just once. The sequenced sample was PBMCs from the stem cell graft donor, obtained from the stem cell graft. The origin of the receptors is a human donor who donated a stem cell graft to a child with acute lymphoblastic leukemia.

The V gene is TRBV25-1, the J gene TRBJ1-1, with D unresolved. Trimming removed 6 bases at V and 3 bases at J, with 11 bases between. Germline V gene data show CDR1 as MGHDK and CDR2 as SYGVNS. This CDR3 spans 13 amino acids. In DNA form, the CDR3 reads TGTGCCAGCAGCGTAGCATGGGACACTGAAGCTTTCTTT. This codes for CASSVAWDTEAFF.

The table lists this clonotype with many counts. The genes are TRBV5-1 and TRBJ2-7; 11 nucleotides align to TRBD2. The CDR3 sequence is 17 residues long. The germline V gene has CDR1 SGHRS and CDR2 YFSETQ. V lost 1 base, J lost 3 bases, and 9 bases stayed unmatched. For the CDR3, the DNA is TGCGCCAGCAGCTTGTCCGGGACTAGCGGTAGCCACTACGAGCAGTACTTC. Protein product: CASSLSGTSGSHYEQYF.

At least ten counts were recorded for this clonotype. V is TRBV20-1 and J is TRBJ1-2, with a weak D call TRBD1 (5 bases). The CDR3 length is 13 residues. From germline, CDR1 is DFQATT and CDR2 SNEGSKA (reference sequence). Trimming removed 6 bases from V and 0 bases from J, with 11 bases in between. The CDR3 DNA reads as TGCAGTGCACGGACACCCGCTAACTATGGCTACACCTTC. Its translation: CSARTPANYGYTF.

In this sample, this clonotype turned up a few times. This chain uses TRBV18 with TRBJ2-7, with TRBD2 identical over 16 bases. The CDR3 loop spans 17 amino acids. V trimming: 6 bases; J trimming: 2 bases; junction bases outside the gene matches: 7. Germline CDR1 KGHSH, CDR2 LQKENI. The CDR3 reads CASSPVGTSGRAYEQYF. As DNA, the CDR3 is TGTGCCAGCTCTCCCGTGGGGACTAGCGGGAGGGCCTACGAGCAGTACTTC.

This clonotype showed up many times. The chain uses TRBV12-3 or TRBV12-4 and TRBJ1-3; D might be TRBD1 (6 bases). V lost 5 bases to trimming and J lost 0 bases, with 8 bases between them. The CDR3 covers 14 residues. The CDR3 nucleotides read TGTGCCAGCAGTGACAGGAGCTCTGGAAACACCATATATTTT. Its translation is CASSDRSSGNTIYF.

The chain has TRBV5-1 and TRBJ2-3; 7 bases are shared with TRBD2. The V and J ends lost 5 bases and 0 bases, in that order; junction bases with no gene match: 3. The CDR3 is 14 residues long. CDR1 is SGHRS and CDR2 is YFSETQ in the germline V gene. The CDR3 reads CASRGSGSTDTQYF. For the CDR3, the DNA is TGCGCCAGCAGGGGTAGCGGGAGCACAGATACGCAGTATTTT.

The chain uses TRBV10-3 and TRBJ2-7; D might be TRBD2 (6 bases). Germline CDR1 and CDR2: ENHRY and SYGVKD. The ends were cut back, 7 bases at V and 3 bases at J, with 13 bases in the middle. The CDR3 loop spans 13 amino acids. Here the CDR3 reads CAIKGTGYYEQYF. As DNA, the CDR3 is TGTGCCATCAAGGGGACTGGATACTACGAGCAGTACTTC.

This clonotype appeared many times. The V and J genes are TRBV20-1 and TRBJ2-7; TRBD1 aligns across 8 bases. V gave up 6 bases and J gave up 4 bases; unmatched junction bases: 11. The CDR3 sequence is 14 residues long. In germline, CDR1 is DFQATT, CDR2 SNEGSKA (reference sequence). DNA of the CDR3: TGCAGTGCCAATGGACAGGGTATTCGTTACGAGCAGTACTTC. Its protein is CSANGQGIRYEQYF.

This clonotype has only a few counts. This chain uses TRBV20-1 with TRBJ2-7; 7 nucleotides match TRBD2. CDR1 and CDR2 from the germline V gene are DFQATT and SNEGSKA (reference sequence). With V trimmed by 6 bases and J by 3 bases, 11 bases remained unmatched. The CDR3 is made up of 14 amino acids. The CDR3 sequence: CSAQPRDYGYEQYF. DNA of the CDR3: TGCAGTGCGCAGCCGCGGGACTATGGCTACGAGCAGTACTTC.

This clonotype was counted ten times or more. The chain uses TRBV2 and TRBJ2-1, with TRBD1 matching 10 bases. From germline, CDR1 is SNHLY and CDR2 FYNNEI. The CDR3 runs to 14 residues. J lost 11 bases, V lost 3 bases, and 7 bases had no gene match. Here the CDR3 reads CASSEGGDRGQQFF. CDR3 nucleotides: TGTGCCAGCAGTGAGGGGGGGGACAGGGGACAGCAGTTCTTC.

This clonotype showed up many times. The chain couples TRBV12-3 or TRBV12-4 to TRBJ1-1, with D unclear. The germline V and J ends were trimmed by 6 bases and 4 bases, with 9 bases remaining between them. CDR3 length: 12 residues. In DNA form, the CDR3 reads TGTGCCAGCAGCATCAGTGGCACTGAAGCTTTCTTT. Amino acids: CASSISGTEAFF.

The table lists this clonotype with many counts. The chain uses TRBV13 and TRBJ1-1, with 8 nucleotides matching TRBD1. The CDR3 sequence is 16 residues long. J lost 0 bases, V lost 5 bases, and 8 bases had no gene match. Germline V lookup: CDR1 PRHDT, CDR2 FYEKMQ (reference sequence). CDR3 bases: TGTGCCAGCAGCAAACGGACAGGGATTATGAACACTGAAGCTTTCTTT. As protein: CASSKRTGIMNTEAFF.

This clonotype was seen many times. The genes are TRBV20-1 and TRBJ2-5; D remains unclear. Trimming took off 1 base at V and 1 base at J, with 7 bases between the two ends. The germline V gene has CDR1 DFQATT and CDR2 SNEGSKA (reference sequence). This CDR3 is built from 13 residues. The chain's CDR3 is CSARGSLQETQYF. The CDR3 DNA follows: TGCAGTGCTAGAGGGAGCCTCCAAGAGACCCAGTACTTC.

This clonotype appeared many times. The chain couples TRBV20-1 to TRBJ2-7; 7 nucleotides line up with TRBD2. CDR3 length: 13 residues. Germline V gene sequence: CDR1 DFQATT, CDR2 SNEGSKA (reference sequence). The V gene end was trimmed by 7 bases and the J gene end by 2 bases; junction bases not matched to a gene: 8. CDR3 sequence reads: CSVSGTGTYEQYF. The CDR3 DNA sequence: TGCAGTGTGAGCGGGACGGGAACCTACGAGCAGTACTTC.

This clonotype was found many times. This chain links TRBV6-5 with TRBJ2-2; D is ambiguous. Germline lookup yields CDR1 MNHEY and CDR2 SVGAGI. With 0 bases removed from V and 6 bases from J, the gap between germline ends came to 8 bases. This CDR3 has 14 amino acids. The CDR3 DNA follows: TGTGCCAGCAGTTACTCGGCCCTCGCCGGGGAGCTGTTTTTT. This codes for CASSYSALAGELFF.

This clonotype was seen many times. The V gene is TRBV20-1, the J gene TRBJ2-2, with D tentatively TRBD2 (5 bases). The V end lost 3 bases, the J end lost 5 bases, and 16 bases lay between the germline ends. CDR3 length equals 15 residues. The germline CDR1 and CDR2 sequences are DFQATT and SNEGSKA (reference sequence). CDR3 coding DNA: TGCAGTGCTAGTTTTGTGGCTACGGGGACCGGGGAGCTGTTTTTT. Protein product: CSASFVATGTGELFF.

The J gene is TRBJ2-3, the V gene TRBV10-3; possibly TRBD2 for D (5 bases). The CDR3 is 13 amino acids. Germline CDR1 is ENHRY and CDR2 is SYGVKD. Trimming took 5 bases from V and 2 from J, leaving 8 bases between them. In DNA form, the CDR3 reads TGTGCCATCAGTCCCCGGGACACAGATACGCAGTATTTT. Residues: CAISPRDTDTQYF.

Ten or more counts support this clonotype. The V call is TRBV3-1, the J call TRBJ1-4, with 7 positions matching TRBD1. Per germline, CDR1 LGHDT and CDR2 YNNKEL (reference sequence). The CDR3 is 16 amino acids. V dropped 0 bases and J dropped 7; count of bases not matched to a gene: 8. The CDR3, as DNA: TGTGCCAGCAGCCAAGATTTTTCCCAGGGGGGTGAAAAACTGTTTTTT. It translates to CASSQDFSQGGEKLFF.

Ten or more counts support this clonotype. The chain links TRBV29-1 to TRBJ1-1; D remains ambiguous. V lost 7 bases and J lost 2, with 11 bases in between. In germline, CDR1 is SQVTM, CDR2 ANQGSEA. The CDR3 covers 12 residues. DNA for the CDR3: TGCAGCGCAGACGGACCCAACACTGAAGCTTTCTTT. This gives the protein CSADGPNTEAFF.

This clonotype has a count of ten or more. The gene calls are TRBV12-3 or TRBV12-4 and TRBJ2-7; D is possibly TRBD1 or TRBD2 (5 bases each). The CDR3 contains 14 residues. V was clipped by 6 bases and J by 7 bases, with 19 bases between them. CDR3 coding DNA: TGTGCCAGCAGGGTTGGGACGTCTATCGGGGAGCAGTACTTC. As protein: CASRVGTSIGEQYF.

V gene TRBV30 combines with J gene TRBJ2-2; D gene uncertain. This CDR3 region has 11 residues. V shed 5 bases and J shed 6 bases, with 7 bases lying between them. The germline CDR1 and CDR2 sequences are GTSNPN and SVGIG (reference sequence). The CDR3 loop is CAWLGAGELFF. DNA for the CDR3: TGTGCCTGGCTGGGTGCCGGGGAGCTGTTTTTT.

This clonotype was counted at least ten times. The rearrangement links TRBV10-2 to TRBJ2-6; D unclear. In germline, CDR1 is WSHSY, CDR2 SAAADI. This CDR3 has 15 residues. V lost 3 bases and J lost 2, with 8 bases in between. CDR3 sequence reads: CASSELGAGANVLTF. CDR3 sequence (DNA): TGCGCCAGCAGTGAACTGGGTGCTGGGGCCAACGTCCTGACTTTC.

The V call is TRBV20-1, the J call TRBJ2-3, with 7 nucleotides matching TRBD1. With V trimmed by 0 bases and J by 2 bases, 8 bases remained unmatched. Germline V lookup: CDR1 DFQATT, CDR2 SNEGSKA (reference sequence). The CDR3 runs 16 residues. The CDR3 sequence is CSARDLEGTATDTQYF. CDR3 bases: TGCAGTGCTAGAGATCTGGAAGGGACAGCCACAGATACGCAGTATTTT.

The chain uses TRBV6-5 and TRBJ2-3; the D gene is possibly TRBD2 (7 bases). Germline assignment: CDR1 MNHEY and CDR2 SVGAGI. CDR3 length: 18 residues. Between the trimmed V and J ends, which lost 2 bases and 3 bases, there was a span of 21 bases. The DNA for the CDR3 is TGTGCCAGCAGTTACGTAGAGTACGGGGGGCGGCGGACAGATACGCAGTATTTT. This encodes CASSYVEYGGRRTDTQYF.

Ten or more counts support this clonotype. V and J are TRBV12-3 or TRBV12-4 and TRBJ2-2, with D possibly matching TRBD2 (6 bases). This CDR3 region has 14 residues. Deletions cut 6 bases from V and 5 bases from J, with 13 bases between. CDR3 nucleotides: TGTGCCAGCAGGGGGGACTCCCCGACCGGGGAGCTGTTTTTT. It encodes CASRGDSPTGELFF.

This clonotype was counted at least ten times. This rearrangement joins TRBV5-1 to TRBJ2-3; D perhaps matches TRBD2 (5 bases). Germline V gene lookup returns CDR1 SGHRS and CDR2 YFSETQ. This CDR3 region has 15 residues. Trimming shortened V by 4 bases and J by 6 bases, and 18 bases separated the two germline ends. The chain's CDR3 is CASSLTGNMEDTQYF. The CDR3 DNA is TGCGCCAGCAGCCTAACCGGGAATATGGAGGATACGCAGTATTTT.

Many counts were recorded for this clonotype. The chain couples TRBV5-1 to TRBJ2-1; D might be TRBD2 (6 bases). The CDR3 consists of 14 residues. With 2 bases removed from V and 5 bases from J, the gap between germline ends came to 11 bases. The V gene's germline CDR1 is SGHRS and CDR2 YFSETQ. CDR3 protein: CASSFRGVDNEQFF. For the CDR3, the DNA is TGCGCCAGCAGCTTTCGCGGGGTTGACAATGAGCAGTTCTTC.

There are many counts of this clonotype. V is TRBV29-1 and J is TRBJ1-1, with a weak D call TRBD1 (6 bases). The V gene's germline CDR1 is SQVTM and CDR2 ANQGSEA. The CDR3 contains 14 residues. V was pared by 5 bases and J by 0 bases, with 13 bases between. CDR3 sequence reads: CSVTRGGVNTEAFF. For the CDR3, the DNA is TGCAGCGTTACCAGGGGCGGAGTGAACACTGAAGCTTTCTTT.

Note on this clonotype: Given a much more abundant clone one base away, this may be a read error. V usage is TRBV4-1 and J usage is TRBJ2-2; D gene ambiguous. Per the germline V gene, CDR1 is MGHRA and CDR2 is YSYEKL. V shed 4 bases and J shed 7 bases, with 19 bases lying between them. This CDR3 is built from 16 residues. This CDR3 reads CASSPGPTWVNGELFF. As DNA, the CDR3 is TGCGCCAGCAGCCCAGGACCGACTTGGGTTAACGGGGAGCTGTTTTTT.

This clonotype has at least ten counts. The chain joins TRBV12-3 or TRBV12-4 to TRBJ2-7, with 8 bases identical to TRBD2. With 5 bases clipped from V and 0 bases from J, the junction kept 3 bases outside the gene matches. CDR3 length equals 14 residues. The CDR3 sequence: CASSISGASYEQYF. The DNA for the CDR3 is TGTGCCAGCAGTATTAGCGGGGCCTCCTACGAGCAGTACTTC.